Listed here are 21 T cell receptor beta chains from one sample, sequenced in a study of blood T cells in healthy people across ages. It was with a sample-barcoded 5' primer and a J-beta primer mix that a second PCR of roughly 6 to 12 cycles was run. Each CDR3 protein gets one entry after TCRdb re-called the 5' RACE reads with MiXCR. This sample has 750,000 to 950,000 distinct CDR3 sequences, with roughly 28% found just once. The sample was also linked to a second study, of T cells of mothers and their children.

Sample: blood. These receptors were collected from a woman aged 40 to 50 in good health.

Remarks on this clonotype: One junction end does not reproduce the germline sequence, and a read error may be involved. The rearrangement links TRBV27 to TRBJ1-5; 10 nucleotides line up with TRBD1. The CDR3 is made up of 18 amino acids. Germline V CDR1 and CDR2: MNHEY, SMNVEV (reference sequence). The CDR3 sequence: CASTPLGDRGWGNRPQHF. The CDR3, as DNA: TGTGCCAGCACCCCACTTGGGGACAGGGGATGGGGCAATCGGCCCCAGCATTTT.

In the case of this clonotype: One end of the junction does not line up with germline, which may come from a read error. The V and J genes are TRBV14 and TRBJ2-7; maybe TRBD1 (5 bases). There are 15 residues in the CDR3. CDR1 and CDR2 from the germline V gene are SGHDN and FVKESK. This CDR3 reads CVSSQGQGPEEAQYF. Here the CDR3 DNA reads TGTGTCAGCAGCCAAGGACAAGGCCCCGAAGAGGCTCAGTACTTC.

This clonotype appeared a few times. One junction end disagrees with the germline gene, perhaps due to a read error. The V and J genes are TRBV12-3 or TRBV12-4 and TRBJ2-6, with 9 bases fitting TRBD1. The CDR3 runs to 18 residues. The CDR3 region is CATISTGTGRSGANALTF. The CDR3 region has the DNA TGTGCCACCATTAGTACCGGGACAGGGCGTTCTGGGGCCAACGCCCTGACTTTC.

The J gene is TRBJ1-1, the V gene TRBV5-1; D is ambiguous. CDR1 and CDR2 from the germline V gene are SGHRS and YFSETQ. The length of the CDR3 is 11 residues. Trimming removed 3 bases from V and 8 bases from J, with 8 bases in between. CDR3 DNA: TGCGCCAGCAGCTACGAGCGGGAAGCTTTCTTT. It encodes CASSYEREAFF.

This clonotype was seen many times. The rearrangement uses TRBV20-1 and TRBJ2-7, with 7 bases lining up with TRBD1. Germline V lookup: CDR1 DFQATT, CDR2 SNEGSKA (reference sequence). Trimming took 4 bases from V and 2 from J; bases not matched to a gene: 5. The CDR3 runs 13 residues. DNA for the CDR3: TGCAGTGCTACCCGGGACAGCACCTACGAGCAGTACTTC. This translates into CSATRDSTYEQYF.

DNA for the CDR3: TGTGCCAGCAGTTTCAGGGACAGGGGGCTCTACGAGCAGTACTTC. It codes for CASSFRDRGLYEQYF. The rearrangement joins TRBV28 to TRBJ2-7; 12 positions match TRBD1. CDR3 length: 15 amino acids. CDR1 MDHEN and CDR2 SYDVKM come from the germline V gene. The V segment lost 3 bases and the J segment 3 bases; nucleotides outside the gene matches: 3.

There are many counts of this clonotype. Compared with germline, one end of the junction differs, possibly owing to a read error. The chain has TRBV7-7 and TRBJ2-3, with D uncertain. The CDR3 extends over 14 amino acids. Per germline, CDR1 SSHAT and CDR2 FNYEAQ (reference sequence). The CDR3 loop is CASSLVGFTDTQYF. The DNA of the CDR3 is TGTGCTAGCAGCTTAGTGGGGTTCACAGATACGCAGTATTTT.

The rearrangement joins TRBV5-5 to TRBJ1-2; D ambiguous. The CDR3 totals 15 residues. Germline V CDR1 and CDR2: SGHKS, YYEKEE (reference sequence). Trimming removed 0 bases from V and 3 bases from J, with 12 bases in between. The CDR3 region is CASSLGVGLYYGYTF. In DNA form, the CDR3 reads TGTGCCAGCAGCTTGGGTGTAGGGTTGTACTATGGCTACACCTTC.

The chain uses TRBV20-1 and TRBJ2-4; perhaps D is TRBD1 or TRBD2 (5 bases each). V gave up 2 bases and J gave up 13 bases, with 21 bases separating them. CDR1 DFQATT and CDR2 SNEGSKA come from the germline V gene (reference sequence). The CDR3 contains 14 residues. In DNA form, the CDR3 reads TGCAGTGCTAGAATATGGGGGACCGACAATGAGCAGTACTTC. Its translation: CSARIWGTDNEQYF.

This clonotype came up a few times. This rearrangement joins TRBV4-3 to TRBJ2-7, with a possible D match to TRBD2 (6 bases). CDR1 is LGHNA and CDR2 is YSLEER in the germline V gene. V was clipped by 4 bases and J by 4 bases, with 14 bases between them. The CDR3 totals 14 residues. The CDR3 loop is CASSPSPGDYEQYF. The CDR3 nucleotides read TGCGCCAGCAGCCCCTCCCCGGGAGATTACGAGCAGTACTTC.

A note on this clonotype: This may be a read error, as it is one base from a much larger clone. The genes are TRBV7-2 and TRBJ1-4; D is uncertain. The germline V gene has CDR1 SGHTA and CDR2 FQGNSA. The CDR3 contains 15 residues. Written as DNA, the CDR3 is TGTGCCAGCAGCTTATGGGGAGGGAATGGGGAAAAACGGTTTTTT. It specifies CASSLWGGNGEKRFF.

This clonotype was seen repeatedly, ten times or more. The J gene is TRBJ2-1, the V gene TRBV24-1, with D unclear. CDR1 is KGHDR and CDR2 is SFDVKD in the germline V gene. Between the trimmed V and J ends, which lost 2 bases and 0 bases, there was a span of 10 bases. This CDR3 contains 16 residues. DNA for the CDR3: TGTGCCACCAGTGATTCCCCGGTACGCTCCTACAATGAGCAGTTCTTC. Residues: CATSDSPVRSYNEQFF.

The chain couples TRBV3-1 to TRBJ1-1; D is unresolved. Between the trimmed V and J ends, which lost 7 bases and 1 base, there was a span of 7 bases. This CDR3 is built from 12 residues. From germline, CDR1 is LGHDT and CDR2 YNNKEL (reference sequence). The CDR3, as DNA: TGTGCCAGCAACGCAGGGAACACTGAAGCTTTCTTT. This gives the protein CASNAGNTEAFF.

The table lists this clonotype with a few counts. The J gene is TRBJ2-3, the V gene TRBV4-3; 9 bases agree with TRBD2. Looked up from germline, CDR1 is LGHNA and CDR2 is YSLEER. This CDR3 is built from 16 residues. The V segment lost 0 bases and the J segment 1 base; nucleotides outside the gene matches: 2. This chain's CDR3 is CASSQERGGRTDTQYF. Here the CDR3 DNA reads TGCGCCAGCAGCCAAGAGCGGGGGGGCCGCACAGATACGCAGTATTTT.

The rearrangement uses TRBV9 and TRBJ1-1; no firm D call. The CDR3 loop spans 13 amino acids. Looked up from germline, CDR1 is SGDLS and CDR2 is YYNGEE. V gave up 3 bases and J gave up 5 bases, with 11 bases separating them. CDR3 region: CASSALYGTEAFF. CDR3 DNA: TGTGCCAGCAGCGCATTATACGGGACTGAAGCTTTCTTT.

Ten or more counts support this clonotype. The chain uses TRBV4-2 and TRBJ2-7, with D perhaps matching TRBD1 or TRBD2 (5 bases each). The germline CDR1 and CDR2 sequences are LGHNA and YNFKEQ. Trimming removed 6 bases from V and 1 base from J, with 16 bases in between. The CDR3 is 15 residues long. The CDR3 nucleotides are TGTGCCAGCAGGGGAGTCGGGGCTACGTCCTACGAGCAGTACTTC. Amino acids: CASRGVGATSYEQYF.

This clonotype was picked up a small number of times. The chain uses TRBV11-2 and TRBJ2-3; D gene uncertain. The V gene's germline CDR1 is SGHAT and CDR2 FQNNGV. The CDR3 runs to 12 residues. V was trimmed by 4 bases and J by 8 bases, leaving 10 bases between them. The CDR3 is CASSSEAATQYF. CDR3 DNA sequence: TGTGCCAGCAGCTCTGAGGCGGCTACGCAGTATTTT.

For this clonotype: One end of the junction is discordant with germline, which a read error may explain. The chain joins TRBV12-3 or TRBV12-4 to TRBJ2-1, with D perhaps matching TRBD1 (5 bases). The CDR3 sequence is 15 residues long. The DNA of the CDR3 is TGTGCCAGCAGTTTAAGGGGCTTAAGTGACAATGGGCAGTTCTTC. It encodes CASSLRGLSDNGQFF.

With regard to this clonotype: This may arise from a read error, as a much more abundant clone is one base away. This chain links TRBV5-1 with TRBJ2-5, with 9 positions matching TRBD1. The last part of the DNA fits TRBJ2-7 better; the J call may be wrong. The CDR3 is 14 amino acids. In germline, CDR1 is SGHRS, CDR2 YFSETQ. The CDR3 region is CAGSPGQGPDEQYF. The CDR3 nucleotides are TGCGCCGGCAGCCCGGGACAGGGCCCAGACGAGCAGTACTTC.

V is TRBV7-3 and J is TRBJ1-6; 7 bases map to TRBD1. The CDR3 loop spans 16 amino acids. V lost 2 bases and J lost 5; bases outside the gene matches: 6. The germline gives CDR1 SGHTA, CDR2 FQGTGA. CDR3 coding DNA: TGTGCCAGCAGCTTATATGGGACAGCACATAATTCACCCCTCCACTTT. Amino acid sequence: CASSLYGTAHNSPLHF.

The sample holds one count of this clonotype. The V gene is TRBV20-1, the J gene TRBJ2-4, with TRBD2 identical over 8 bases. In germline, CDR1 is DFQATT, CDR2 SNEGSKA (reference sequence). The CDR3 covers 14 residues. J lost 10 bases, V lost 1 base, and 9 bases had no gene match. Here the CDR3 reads CSARGAGAGGIQYF. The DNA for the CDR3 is TGCAGTGCTAGAGGGGCGGGGGCGGGAGGAATTCAGTACTTC.